The 18 T cell receptor beta chains below come from one sample, sequenced in a study of blood T cell repertoires in COVID-19. Measured with immunoSEQ multiplex PCR; TCRdb has only the in-frame clones, and not every one. The sample consists of approximately 200,000 clones, about 90% of them appearing once. Source material: peripheral blood. The receptors come from a man aged 25 to 45 with COVID-19, enrolled during active disease.

This clone was seen only a few times. The chain joins TRBV29-1 to TRBJ2-7; 10 nucleotides match TRBD1. This CDR3 region has 14 residues. After removal of 1 base from V and 6 bases from J, the junction contained 6 bases not matched to a gene. Germline V lookup: CDR1 SQVTM, CDR2 ANQGSEA. In nucleotides, the CDR3 is TGCAGCGTTGAAGGGACAGGGGGGACTAGCGAGCAGTACTTC. Protein: CSVEGTGGTSEQYF.

J is TRBJ1-3 and V is TRBV6-6; 7 nucleotides line up with TRBD1. J gave up 3 bases and V 6 bases, and 8 bases lay outside the gene matches. CDR1 is MNHNY, CDR2 SVGAGI, per germline (reference sequence). CDR3 length: 15 residues. In DNA, the CDR3 is TGTGCCAGCAGCCCACAGGGGATCGGTGGAAACACCATATATTTT. Translation: CASSPQGIGGNTIYF.

Concerning this clone: Different DNA sequences within this sample yield the same CDR3. The chain couples TRBV6-5 to TRBJ1-2, with 7 bases lining up with TRBD1. The CDR3 runs to 15 residues. Trimming at V came to 0 bases and at J to 4 bases, leaving 5 bases not matched to a gene. Germline lookup yields CDR1 MNHEY and CDR2 SVGAGI. As DNA, the CDR3 is TGTGCCAGCAGTTACTCGAGAGGGGGCAGCTATGGCTACACCTTC. This sequence encodes CASSYSRGGSYGYTF.

DNA for the CDR3: TGTGCCAGCAGCTTGGCTCAAACAGGGGCTATGAACACTGAAGCTTTCTTT. Translation: CASSLAQTGAMNTEAFF. The J gene is TRBJ1-1, the V gene TRBV5-6; TRBD1 agrees at 7 bases. CDR1 is SGHDT, CDR2 YYEEEE, per germline. V shed 0 bases and J 0 bases; nucleotides not matched to a gene: 8. The CDR3 totals 17 residues. Looking up the rest from reference TRBV5-6 and TRBJ1-1 gives the full variable domain: DAGVTQSPTHLIKTRGQQVTLRCSPKSGHDTVSWYQQALGQGPQFIFQYYEEEERQRGNFPDRFSGHQFPNYSSELNVNALLLGDSALYLCASSLAQTGAMNTEAFFGQGTRLTVV.

CDR3: CASSLQGEAFF. For the CDR3, the DNA is TGCGCCAGCAGCTTACAGGGTGAAGCTTTCTTT. This chain links TRBV5-1 with TRBJ1-1; the D gene is possibly TRBD1 (6 bases). The germline V gene encodes CDR1 SGHRS and CDR2 YFSETQ. The CDR3 is made up of 11 amino acids. Trimming took 2 bases from V and 7 from J, leaving 6 bases between them.

This clone occurred once. The chain recombines TRBV7-9 with TRBJ1-1; D is possibly TRBD1 (5 bases). Germline V gene sequence: CDR1 SEHNR, CDR2 FQNEAQ (reference sequence). The V and J ends lost 1 base and 11 bases respectively, with 20 bases between them. The CDR3 has 15 residues. CDR3 amino acids: CASSLGVGGRVSAFF. For the CDR3, the DNA is TGTGCCAGCAGCTTAGGTGTGGGGGGAAGGGTATCGGCTTTCTTT.

The chain joins TRBV30 to TRBJ1-6; 11 bases agree with TRBD1. There are 13 residues in the CDR3. Losses at the gene ends were 8 bases for V and 9 bases for J; bases not matched to a gene: 6. The germline V gene has CDR1 GTSNPN and CDR2 SVGIG (reference sequence). The CDR3 region has the DNA TGTGCCCGAGCCGGGACAGGGGGTTCACCCCTCCACTTT. This gives the protein CARAGTGGSPLHF.

This chain uses TRBV10-3 with TRBJ2-7, with 12 bases matching TRBD1. Germline V gives CDR1 ENHRY, CDR2 SYGVKD. The CDR3 spans 17 residues. Losses at the gene ends were 2 bases for V and 7 bases for J; bases not matched to a gene: 12. The chain's CDR3 is CAISEGNWDRGRREQYF. For the CDR3, the DNA is TGTGCCATCAGTGAGGGAAATTGGGACAGGGGGCGCCGGGAGCAGTACTTC.

This clone was seen only a few times. This chain connects TRBV9 to TRBJ2-2; 11 bases are shared with TRBD1. The CDR3 is made up of 17 amino acids. Germline V gene data show CDR1 as SGDLS and CDR2 as YYNGEE. After removal of 2 bases from V and 6 bases from J, the junction contained 9 bases not matched to a gene. The CDR3 region has the DNA TGTGCCAGCAGCGTCACAACCGGACAGGGGGCCCCCGGGGAGCTGTTTTTT. This codes for CASSVTTGQGAPGELFF.

This chain connects TRBV5-1 to TRBJ2-6, with a possible D match to TRBD1 (5 bases). The CDR3 spans 15 residues. The germline V gene encodes CDR1 SGHRS and CDR2 YFSETQ. Trimming removed 4 bases from V and 4 bases from J, with 12 bases in between. The CDR3 DNA follows: TGCGCCAGCAGCCTTCAGGGATCCGGGGCCAACGTCCTGACTTTC. Its translation is CASSLQGSGANVLTF.

The chain recombines TRBV13 with TRBJ1-6; a possible D gene is TRBD1 (6 bases). V lost 2 bases to trimming and J lost 6 bases, with 8 bases between them. CDR3 size: 14 residues. Germline V gives CDR1 PRHDT, CDR2 FYEKMQ (reference sequence). CDR3 in amino acids: CASSLTGTNSPLHF. In DNA, the CDR3 is TGTGCCAGCAGCTTAACAGGGACTAATTCACCCCTCCACTTT.

The J gene is TRBJ2-1, the V gene TRBV4-3; D gene ambiguous. Germline V gene lookup returns CDR1 LGHNA and CDR2 YSLEER. The CDR3 covers 14 residues. The germline V and J ends were trimmed by 0 bases and 3 bases, with 6 bases remaining between them. This CDR3 is CASSQDELYNEQFF. DNA for the CDR3: TGCGCCAGCAGCCAAGATGAACTCTACAATGAGCAGTTCTTC.

The rearrangement uses TRBV2 and TRBJ2-7; 7 nucleotides line up with TRBD1. CDR3 size: 15 residues. J was trimmed by 3 bases and V by 4 bases; bases with no gene match: 9. Germline CDR1 and CDR2: SNHLY and FYNNEI. CDR3 in amino acids: CASSAEQGTVYEQYF. The CDR3 DNA follows: TGTGCCAGCAGTGCGGAACAGGGGACGGTCTACGAGCAGTACTTC. The whole variable domain, filled in from reference TRBV2 and TRBJ2-7, reads EPEVTQTPSHQVTQMGQEVILRCVPISNHLYFYWYRQILGQKVEFLVSFYNNEISEKSEIFDDQFSVERPDGSNFTLKIRSTKLEDSAMYFCASSAEQGTVYEQYFGPGTRLTVT.

The chain recombines TRBV6-6 with TRBJ1-1, with 7 bases aligning to TRBD1. V lost 6 bases, J lost 1 base, and 2 bases stayed unmatched. The CDR3 has 13 residues. The germline V gene encodes CDR1 MNHNY and CDR2 SVGAGI (reference sequence). The CDR3 is CASRGQRNTEAFF. The DNA of the CDR3 is TGTGCCAGCAGGGGACAGAGGAACACTGAAGCTTTCTTT.

This clone was detected once. V gene TRBV5-1 combines with J gene TRBJ2-5; D is possibly TRBD1 (6 bases). The CDR3 is 15 residues long. Germline values: CDR1 SGHRS, CDR2 YFSETQ. The V and J ends lost 7 bases and 4 bases respectively, with 20 bases between them. Written as DNA, the CDR3 is TGCGCCAGCCGGCCCACAGGGTCAGTTGGAGAGACCCAGTACTTC. Translating it yields CASRPTGSVGETQYF.

The gene calls are TRBV7-3 and TRBJ2-1; perhaps TRBD1 as D (5 bases). V lost 5 bases to trimming and J lost 3 bases, with 14 bases between them. The germline V gene has CDR1 SGHTA and CDR2 FQGTGA. The CDR3 loop spans 15 amino acids. CDR3 sequence: CASSPGGRDYNEQFF. The CDR3 DNA is TGTGCCAGCAGCCCGGGTGGCAGGGACTACAATGAGCAGTTCTTC.

The chain uses TRBV6-5 and TRBJ1-1; TRBD1 might be the D (6 bases). CDR1 and CDR2 (germline): MNHEY, SVGAGI. V was clipped by 6 bases and J by 2 bases, with 13 bases between them. This CDR3 has 14 residues. The CDR3 protein is CASRTGTFNTEAFF. CDR3 nucleotides: TGTGCCAGCAGAACCGGGACATTTAACACTGAAGCTTTCTTT.

The J gene is TRBJ2-3, the V gene TRBV7-2; D possibly corresponds to TRBD2 (6 bases). The CDR3 is 18 residues long. Trimming took off 5 bases at V and 1 base at J, with 22 bases between the two ends. Germline CDR1 and CDR2: SGHTA and FQGNSA. The CDR3 loop reads CASSPSLYWPGGTDTQYF. DNA for the CDR3: TGTGCCAGCAGCCCCAGCCTGTACTGGCCGGGAGGCACAGATACGCAGTATTTT.